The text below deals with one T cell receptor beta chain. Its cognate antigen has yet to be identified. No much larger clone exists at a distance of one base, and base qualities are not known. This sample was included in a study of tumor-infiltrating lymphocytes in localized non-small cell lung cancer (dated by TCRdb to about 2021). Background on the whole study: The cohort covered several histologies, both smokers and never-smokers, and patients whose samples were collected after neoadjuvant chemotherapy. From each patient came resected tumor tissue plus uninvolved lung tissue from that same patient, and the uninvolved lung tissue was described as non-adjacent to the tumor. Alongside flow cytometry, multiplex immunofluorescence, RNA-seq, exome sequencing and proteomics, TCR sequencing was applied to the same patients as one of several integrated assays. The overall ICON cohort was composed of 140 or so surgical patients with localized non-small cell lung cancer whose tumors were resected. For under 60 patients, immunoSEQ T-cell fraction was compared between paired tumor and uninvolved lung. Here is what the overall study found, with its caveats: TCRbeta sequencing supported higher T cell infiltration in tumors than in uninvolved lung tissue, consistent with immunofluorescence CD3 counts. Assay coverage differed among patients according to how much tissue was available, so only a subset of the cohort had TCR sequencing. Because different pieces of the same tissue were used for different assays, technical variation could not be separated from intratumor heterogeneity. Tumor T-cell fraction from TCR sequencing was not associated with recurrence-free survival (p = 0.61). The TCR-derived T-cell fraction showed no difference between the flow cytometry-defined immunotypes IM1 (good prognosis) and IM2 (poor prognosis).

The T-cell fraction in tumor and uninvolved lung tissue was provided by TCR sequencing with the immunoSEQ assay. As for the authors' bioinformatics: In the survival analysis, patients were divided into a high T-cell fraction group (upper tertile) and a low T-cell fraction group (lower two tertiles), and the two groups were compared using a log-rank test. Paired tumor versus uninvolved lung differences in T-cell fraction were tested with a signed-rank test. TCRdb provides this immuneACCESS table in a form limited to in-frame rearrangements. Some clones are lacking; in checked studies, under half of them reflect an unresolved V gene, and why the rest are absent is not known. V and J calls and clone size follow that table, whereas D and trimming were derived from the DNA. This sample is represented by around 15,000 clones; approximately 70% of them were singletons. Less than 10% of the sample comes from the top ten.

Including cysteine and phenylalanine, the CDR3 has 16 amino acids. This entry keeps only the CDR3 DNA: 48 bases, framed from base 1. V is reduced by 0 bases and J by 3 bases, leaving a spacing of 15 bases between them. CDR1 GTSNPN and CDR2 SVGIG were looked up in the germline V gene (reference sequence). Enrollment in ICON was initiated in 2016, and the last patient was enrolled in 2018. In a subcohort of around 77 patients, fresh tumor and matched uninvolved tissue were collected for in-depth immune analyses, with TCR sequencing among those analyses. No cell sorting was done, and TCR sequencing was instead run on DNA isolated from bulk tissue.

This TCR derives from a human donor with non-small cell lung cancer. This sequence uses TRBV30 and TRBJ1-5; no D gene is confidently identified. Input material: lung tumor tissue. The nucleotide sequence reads TGTGCCTGGAGTGTAGGAGGGCATCAGAACAATCAGCCCCAGCATTTT. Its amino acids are CAWSVGGHQNNQPQHF. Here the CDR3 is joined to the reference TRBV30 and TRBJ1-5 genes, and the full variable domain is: SQTIHQWPATLVQPVGSPLSLECTVEGTSNPNLYWYRQAAGRGLQLLFYSVGIGQISSEVPQNLSASRPQDRQFILSSKKLLLSDSGFYLCAWSVGGHQNNQPQHFGDGTRLSIL.